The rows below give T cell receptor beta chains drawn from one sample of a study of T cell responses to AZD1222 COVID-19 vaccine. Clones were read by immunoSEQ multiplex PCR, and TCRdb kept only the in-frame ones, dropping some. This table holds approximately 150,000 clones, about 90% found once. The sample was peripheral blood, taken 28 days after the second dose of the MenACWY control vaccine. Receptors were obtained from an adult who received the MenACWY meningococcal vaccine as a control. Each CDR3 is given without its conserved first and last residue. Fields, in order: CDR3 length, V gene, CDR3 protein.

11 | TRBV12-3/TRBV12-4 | ASSAPGQGANT
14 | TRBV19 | ASSISSGSPTDTQY
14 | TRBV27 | ASSLLRQLNNSPLH
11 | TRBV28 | ASSLRGSEGYT
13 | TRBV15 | ATSRDTGAFYEQY
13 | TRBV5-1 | ASFLPGQFYNEQF
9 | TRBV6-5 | ASSYGNEQF
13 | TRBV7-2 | ASSLGRQGTDTQY
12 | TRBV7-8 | ASSLRETQETQY
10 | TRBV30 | AWSRAGSEQY
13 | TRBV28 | ASIPLRVSNYGYT
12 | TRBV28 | ASTPGTGYNEQF
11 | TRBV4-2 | ASSQIGGVEAF
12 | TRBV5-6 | ASSLAGTNYGYT
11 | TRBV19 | ASSGQGGETQY
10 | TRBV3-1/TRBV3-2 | ASSQEFSSAF
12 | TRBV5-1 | ASSLVDRVCGYT
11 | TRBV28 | ATSAATNEKLF
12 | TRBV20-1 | SASQGQGSETQY
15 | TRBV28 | ASSEREGFPYNSPLH
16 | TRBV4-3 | ASSQSIPGTSSYNEQF
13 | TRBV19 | ASSKALAGLGEQF
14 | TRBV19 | ASSMFGTLENQPQH
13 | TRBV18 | ASSPPTRSRETQY
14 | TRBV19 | ASSIEGQGPHQPQH
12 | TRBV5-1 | ASGPFRGGGEQY
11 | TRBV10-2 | ASSESIGYDYT
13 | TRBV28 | ASRETGSGANVLT
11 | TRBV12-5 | ASGLKRRGRQY
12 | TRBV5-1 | ASSLGLGSYEQY
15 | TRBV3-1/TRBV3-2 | ASSQDDYRTVNTEAF
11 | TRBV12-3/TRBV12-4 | ASSVAINQPQH
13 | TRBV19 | ASSGSTGVTEKLF
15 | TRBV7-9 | ASTPPGLAGSQGELF
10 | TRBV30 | AYRDTNYEQY
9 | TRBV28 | ASSLQGEQY
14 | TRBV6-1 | ASSGSSGVGDNEQF
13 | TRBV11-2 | ASTFSQPSYNEQF
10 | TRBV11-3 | ASSLSGAEAF
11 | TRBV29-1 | SVGFIKPYEQY
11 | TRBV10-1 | ASSDLDEGEQF
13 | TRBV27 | ASSFGTGKFGELF
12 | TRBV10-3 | AISESDRVETQY
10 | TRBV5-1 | ATRRDTDTQY
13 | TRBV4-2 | ASSQVGTGEVEQY
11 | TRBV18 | ASSPPGVGAQH
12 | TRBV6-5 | ASSYAGGQFEQY
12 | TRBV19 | ASSADSHNSPLH